This TCR beta chain appears in the sequencing data of a study of blood T cells in healthy people across ages. This CDR3 spans 17 amino acids. The ends were cut back, 4 bases at V and 0 bases at J, with 13 bases in the middle. A J-beta primer mix and a sample-barcoded 5' primer were used in a second PCR of about 7 to 12 cycles. TCRdb re-called the 5' RACE reads through MiXCR, storing one row per CDR3 protein. This table has hundreds of thousands of distinct CDR3 sequences, more than 20% appearing once. Sequencing was performed on blood. This sequence joins TRBV12-3 or TRBV12-4 and TRBJ2-6, with D possibly matching TRBD1 (6 bases). The sequence came from a man aged 70-80 years in good health. The CDR3: CASSSTGLPSGANVLTF. The CDR3 bases are TGTGCCAGCAGTTCGACAGGCCTGCCCTCTGGGGCCAACGTCCTGACTTTC.